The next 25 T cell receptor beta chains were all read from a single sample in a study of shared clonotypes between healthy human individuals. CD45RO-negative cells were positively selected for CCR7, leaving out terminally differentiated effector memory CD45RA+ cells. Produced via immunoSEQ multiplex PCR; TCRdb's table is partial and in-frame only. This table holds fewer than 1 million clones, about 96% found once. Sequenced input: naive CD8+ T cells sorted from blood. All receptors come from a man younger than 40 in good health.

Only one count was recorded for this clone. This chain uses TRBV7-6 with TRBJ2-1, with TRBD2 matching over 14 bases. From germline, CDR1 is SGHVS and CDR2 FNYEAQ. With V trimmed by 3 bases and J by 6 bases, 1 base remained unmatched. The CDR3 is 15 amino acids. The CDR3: CASSFGTSGSNEQFF. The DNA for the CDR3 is TGTGCCAGCAGCTTCGGGACTAGCGGGAGCAATGAGCAGTTCTTC.

The CDR3 DNA sequence: TGTGCCAGCAGGGGGAGCAGCTCGAACACCGGGGAGCTGTTTTTT. Translation gives CASRGSSSNTGELFF. V and J are TRBV27 and TRBJ2-2, with D perhaps TRBD2 (5 bases). The CDR3 runs 15 residues. Germline-derived CDR1 and CDR2 are MNHEY and SMNVEV (reference sequence). With 6 bases removed from V and 0 bases from J, the gap between germline ends came to 11 bases.

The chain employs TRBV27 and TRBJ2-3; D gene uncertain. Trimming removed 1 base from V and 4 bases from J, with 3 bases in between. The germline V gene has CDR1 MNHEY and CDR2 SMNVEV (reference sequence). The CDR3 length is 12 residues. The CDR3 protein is CASSLYPDTQYF. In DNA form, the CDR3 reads TGTGCCAGCAGTTTATATCCAGATACGCAGTATTTT.

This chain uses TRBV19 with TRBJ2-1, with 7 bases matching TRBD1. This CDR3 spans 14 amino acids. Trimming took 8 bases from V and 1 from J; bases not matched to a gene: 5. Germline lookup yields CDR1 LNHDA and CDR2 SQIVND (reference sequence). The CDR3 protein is CASRYRGSYNEQFF. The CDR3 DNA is TGTGCCAGTCGGTACAGGGGTTCCTACAATGAGCAGTTCTTC.

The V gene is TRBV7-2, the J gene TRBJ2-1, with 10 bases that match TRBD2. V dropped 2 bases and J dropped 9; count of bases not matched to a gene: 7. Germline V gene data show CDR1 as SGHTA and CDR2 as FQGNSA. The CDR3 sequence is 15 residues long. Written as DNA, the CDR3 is TGTGCCAGCAGCTTACCTCTAGCGGGGGCGGGTGAGCAGTTCTTC. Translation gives CASSLPLAGAGEQFF.

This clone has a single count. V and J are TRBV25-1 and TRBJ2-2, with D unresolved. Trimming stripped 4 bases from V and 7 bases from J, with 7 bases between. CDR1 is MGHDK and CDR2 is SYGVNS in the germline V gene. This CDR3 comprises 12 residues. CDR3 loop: CASSGVYGELFF. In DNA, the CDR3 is TGTGCCAGCAGTGGGGTATACGGGGAGCTGTTTTTT.

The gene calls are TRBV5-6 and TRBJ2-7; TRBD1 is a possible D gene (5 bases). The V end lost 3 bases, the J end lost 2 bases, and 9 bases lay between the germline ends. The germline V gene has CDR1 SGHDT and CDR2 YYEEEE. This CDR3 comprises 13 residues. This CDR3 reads CASSYGHPYEQYF. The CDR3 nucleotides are TGTGCCAGCAGCTACGGACATCCCTACGAGCAGTACTTC.

CDR3 coding DNA: TGCGCCAGCAGCCCGCTTCCGGGACAGGGGAACTACAATGAGCAGTTCTTC. It translates to CASSPLPGQGNYNEQFF. The chain employs TRBV5-1 and TRBJ2-1; 10 bases agree with TRBD1. Germline CDR1 SGHRS, CDR2 YFSETQ. This CDR3 region has 17 residues. V lost 4 bases, J lost 3 bases, and 10 bases stayed unmatched.

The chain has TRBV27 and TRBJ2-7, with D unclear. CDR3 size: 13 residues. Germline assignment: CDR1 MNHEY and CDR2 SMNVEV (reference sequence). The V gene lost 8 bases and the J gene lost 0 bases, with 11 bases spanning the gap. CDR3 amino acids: CASGSGLSYEQYF. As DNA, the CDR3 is TGTGCCAGCGGATCCGGTCTCTCCTACGAGCAGTACTTC.

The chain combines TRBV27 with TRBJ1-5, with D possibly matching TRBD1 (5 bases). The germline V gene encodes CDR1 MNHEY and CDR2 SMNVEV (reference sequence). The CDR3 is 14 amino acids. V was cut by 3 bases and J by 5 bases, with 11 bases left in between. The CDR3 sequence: CASSFAGTDQPQHF. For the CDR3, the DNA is TGTGCCAGCAGTTTTGCAGGGACGGATCAGCCCCAGCATTTT.

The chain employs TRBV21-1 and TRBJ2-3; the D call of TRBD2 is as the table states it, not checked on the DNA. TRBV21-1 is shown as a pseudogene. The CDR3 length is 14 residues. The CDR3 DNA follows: TGTGCCAGCAGCAAAAGGGGACTGGCAGATACGCAGTATTTT. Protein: CASSKRGLADTQYF.

Here the CDR3 reads CASSQDTQSYEQYF. The DNA of the CDR3 is TGCGCCAGCAGCCAAGATACACAGTCCTACGAGCAGTACTTC. This chain uses TRBV4-3 with TRBJ2-7; D remains ambiguous. Germline lookup yields CDR1 LGHNA and CDR2 YSLEER. The CDR3 has 14 amino acids. The V gene lost 0 bases and the J gene lost 1 base, with 7 bases spanning the gap.

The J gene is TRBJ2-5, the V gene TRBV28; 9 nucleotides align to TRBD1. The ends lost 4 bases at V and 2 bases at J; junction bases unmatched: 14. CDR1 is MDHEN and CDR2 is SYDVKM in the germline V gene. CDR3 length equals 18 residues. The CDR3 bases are TGTGCCAGCAGTTCGCCCGACCTCGGGACAGGGCAACAAGAGACCCAGTACTTC. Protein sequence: CASSSPDLGTGQQETQYF.

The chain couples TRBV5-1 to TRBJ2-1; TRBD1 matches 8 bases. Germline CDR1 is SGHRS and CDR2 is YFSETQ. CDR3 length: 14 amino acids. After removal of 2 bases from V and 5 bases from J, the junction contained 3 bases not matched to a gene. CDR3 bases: TGCGCCAGCAGCTTTGACAGGGGCGACAATGAGCAGTTCTTC. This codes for CASSFDRGDNEQFF.

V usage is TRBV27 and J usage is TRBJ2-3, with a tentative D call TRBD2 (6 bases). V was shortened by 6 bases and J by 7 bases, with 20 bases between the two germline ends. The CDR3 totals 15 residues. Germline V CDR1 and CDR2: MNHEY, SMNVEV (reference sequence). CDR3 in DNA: TGTGCCAGCAGAACCTCGGGGGACGCATTCCATACGCAGTATTTT. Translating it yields CASRTSGDAFHTQYF.

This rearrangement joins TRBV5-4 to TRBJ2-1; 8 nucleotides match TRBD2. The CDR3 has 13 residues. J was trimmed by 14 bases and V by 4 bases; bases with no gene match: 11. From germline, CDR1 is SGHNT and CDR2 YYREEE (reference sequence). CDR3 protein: CASSMGLGDVEFF. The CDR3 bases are TGTGCCAGCAGCATGGGACTAGGGGACGTGGAGTTCTTC.

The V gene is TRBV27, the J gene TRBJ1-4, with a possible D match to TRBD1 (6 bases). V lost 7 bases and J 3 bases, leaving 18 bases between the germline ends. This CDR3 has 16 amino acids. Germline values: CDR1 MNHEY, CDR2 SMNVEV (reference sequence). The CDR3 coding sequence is TGTGCCAGCAAAATCGGGCCGGGGGCGGCTAATGAAAAACTGTTTTTT. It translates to CASKIGPGAANEKLFF.

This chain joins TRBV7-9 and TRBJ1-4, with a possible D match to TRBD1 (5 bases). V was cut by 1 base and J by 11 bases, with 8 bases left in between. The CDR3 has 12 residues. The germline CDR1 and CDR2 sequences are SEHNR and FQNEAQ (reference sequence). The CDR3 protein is CASSLGGLKLFF. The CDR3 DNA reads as TGTGCCAGCAGCTTAGGGGGCCTTAAACTGTTTTTT.

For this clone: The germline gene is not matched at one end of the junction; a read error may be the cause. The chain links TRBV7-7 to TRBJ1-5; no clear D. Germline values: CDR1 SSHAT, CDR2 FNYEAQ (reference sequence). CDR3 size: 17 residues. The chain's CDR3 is CASSLEHAGNSNQPQHF. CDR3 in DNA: TGTGCTAGCAGCTTAGAACATGCGGGGAATAGCAATCAGCCCCAGCATTTT.

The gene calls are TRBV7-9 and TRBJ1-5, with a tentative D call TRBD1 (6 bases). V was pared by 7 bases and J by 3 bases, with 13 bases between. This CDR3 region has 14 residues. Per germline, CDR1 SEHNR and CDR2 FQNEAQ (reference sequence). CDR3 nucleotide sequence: TGTGCCAGCACCGATGGACAGTACAATCAGCCCCAGCATTTT. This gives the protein CASTDGQYNQPQHF.

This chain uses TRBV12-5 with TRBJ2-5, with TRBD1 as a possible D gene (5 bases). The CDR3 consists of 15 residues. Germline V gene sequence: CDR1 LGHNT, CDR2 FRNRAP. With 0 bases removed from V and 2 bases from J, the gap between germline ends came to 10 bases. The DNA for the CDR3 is TGTGCTAGTGGTTTGGTACCAGACAGACAAGAGACCCAGTACTTC. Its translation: CASGLVPDRQETQYF.

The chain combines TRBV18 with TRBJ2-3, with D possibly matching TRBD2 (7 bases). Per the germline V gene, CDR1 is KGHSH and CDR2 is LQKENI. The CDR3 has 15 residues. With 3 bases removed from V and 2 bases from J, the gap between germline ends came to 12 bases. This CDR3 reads CASSPYRGATDTQYF. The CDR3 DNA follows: TGTGCCAGCTCACCTTACCGGGGGGCCACAGATACGCAGTATTTT.

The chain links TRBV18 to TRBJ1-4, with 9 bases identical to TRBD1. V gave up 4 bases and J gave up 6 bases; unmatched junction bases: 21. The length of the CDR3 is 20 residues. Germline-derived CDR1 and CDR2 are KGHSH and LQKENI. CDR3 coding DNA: TGTGCCAGCTCACGGAAGGAACAGGGGGCGCTCGGAAAAGGTTATGAAAAACTGTTTTTT. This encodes CASSRKEQGALGKGYEKLFF.

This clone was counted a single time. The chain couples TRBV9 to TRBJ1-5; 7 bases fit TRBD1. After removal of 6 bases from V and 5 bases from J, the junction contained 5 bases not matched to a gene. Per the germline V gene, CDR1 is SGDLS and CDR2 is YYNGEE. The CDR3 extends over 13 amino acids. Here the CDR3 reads CASKGQAYQPQHF. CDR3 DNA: TGTGCCAGCAAAGGACAGGCGTATCAGCCCCAGCATTTT. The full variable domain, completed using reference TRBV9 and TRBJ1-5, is DSGVTQTPKHLITATGQRVTLRCSPRSGDLSVYWYQQSLDQGLQFLIQYYNGEERAKGNILERFSAQQFPDLHSELNLSSLELGDSALYFCASKGQAYQPQHFGDGTRLSIL.

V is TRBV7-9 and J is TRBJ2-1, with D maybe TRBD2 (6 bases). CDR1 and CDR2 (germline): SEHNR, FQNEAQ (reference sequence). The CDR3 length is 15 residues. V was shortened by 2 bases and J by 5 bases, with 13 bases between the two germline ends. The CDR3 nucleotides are TGTGCCAGCAGCTTATGGGACTCGCCTAACAATGAGCAGTTCTTC. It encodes CASSLWDSPNNEQFF.